The 14 T cell receptor beta chains in this list originate from one sample, sequenced in a study of Ad26.COV2.S vaccination and SARS-CoV-2 variants. The treatment is: 19 received Ad26.COV2.S at low or high dose, single or two shots; about 5 received placebo; per-sample allocation not given. Sampling was performed 63 days after the first vaccine or placebo injection. Clones were read by immunoSEQ multiplex PCR, and TCRdb kept only the in-frame ones, dropping some. The data contain fewer than 800,000 clones, roughly 90% of them singletons. The sample here was peripheral blood, taken in a trial of Ad26.COV2.S vaccine versus placebo. Receptors were obtained from a person between 18 and 65 years old who received the Ad26.COV2.S COVID-19 vaccine or a placebo.

J is TRBJ2-4 and V is TRBV19, with 7 bases that match TRBD1. The CDR3 runs to 18 residues. Germline V gene lookup returns CDR1 LNHDA and CDR2 SQIVND (reference sequence). V lost 2 bases and J lost 7; bases outside the gene matches: 17. The CDR3 loop is CASSIIGQVSRKTNIQYF. Here the CDR3 DNA reads TGTGCCAGTAGTATAATTGGACAGGTCAGCCGAAAAACCAACATTCAGTACTTC.

This clone was seen more than once but under ten times. J is TRBJ2-2 and V is TRBV27, with a weak D call TRBD1 (5 bases). The germline V gene encodes CDR1 MNHEY and CDR2 SMNVEV (reference sequence). V was shortened by 3 bases and J by 1 base, with 15 bases between the two germline ends. CDR3 length equals 17 residues. CDR3 residues: CASSLMVRTQNTGELFF. The CDR3 DNA reads TGTGCCAGCAGTTTGATGGTTAGGACACAGAACACCGGGGAGCTGTTTTTT.

The chain is built from TRBV5-6 and TRBJ2-1; possibly TRBD1 or TRBD2 for D (5 bases each). Germline CDR1 and CDR2: SGHDT and YYEEEE. The CDR3 is 15 residues long. The ends were cut back, 4 bases at V and 3 bases at J, with 14 bases in the middle. The CDR3 DNA sequence: TGTGCCAGCAGCCCCCGGGACGGAGGCTACAATGAGCAGTTCTTC. Residues: CASSPRDGGYNEQFF.

V is TRBV7-3 and J is TRBJ1-2; D remains ambiguous. The CDR3 runs 13 residues. Per germline, CDR1 SGHTA and CDR2 FQGTGA. V gave up 5 bases and J gave up 4 bases, with 11 bases separating them. The DNA of the CDR3 is TGTGCCAGCAGCCCGACTAACGGCTATGGCTACACCTTC. Translated, it gives CASSPTNGYGYTF.

CDR3 bases: TGTGCTAGTGGTTTGGTCCAGGGAAATTCAGCGACCCAGTACTTC. This encodes CASGLVQGNSATQYF. The chain combines TRBV12-5 with TRBJ2-5, with D perhaps TRBD1 (5 bases). V was cut by 0 bases and J by 7 bases, with 15 bases left in between. This CDR3 is 15 amino acids long. Germline CDR1 LGHNT, CDR2 FRNRAP.

The chain couples TRBV18 to TRBJ2-7; D not resolved. CDR1 is KGHSH and CDR2 is LQKENI in the germline V gene. The CDR3 length is 12 residues. Trimming pared 6 bases from V and 1 base from J, leaving 7 bases between. Here the CDR3 reads CASSTPSYEQYF. The CDR3 DNA follows: TGTGCCAGCTCTACCCCGTCCTACGAGCAGTACTTC.

The chain has TRBV11-2 and TRBJ2-7; 7 positions match TRBD1. Germline CDR1 is SGHAT and CDR2 is FQNNGV. The CDR3 spans 14 residues. Trimming at V came to 5 bases and at J to 5 bases, leaving 9 bases not matched to a gene. The CDR3 is CASSPRDRNNEQYF. In nucleotides, the CDR3 is TGTGCCAGCAGCCCCCGGGACAGAAACAACGAGCAGTACTTC.

The chain uses TRBV5-6 and TRBJ2-7; TRBD1 agrees at 8 bases. This CDR3 has 14 residues. Germline trimming cut 0 bases from V and 6 bases from J; bases unmatched to any gene: 5. Germline V gene data show CDR1 as SGHDT and CDR2 as YYEEEE. CDR3 loop: CASSLAGQDLEQYF. The CDR3 DNA sequence: TGTGCCAGCAGCTTGGCGGGACAGGACCTCGAGCAGTACTTC. Variable domain in full (rest from reference TRBV5-6 and TRBJ2-7): DAGVTQSPTHLIKTRGQQVTLRCSPKSGHDTVSWYQQALGQGPQFIFQYYEEEERQRGNFPDRFSGHQFPNYSSELNVNALLLGDSALYLCASSLAGQDLEQYFGPGTRLTVT.

This clone was detected only a few times. The CDR3 DNA follows: TGTGCCAGCAGGCCCTCCCGGACTACCTACGAGCAGTACTTC. Translation gives CASRPSRTTYEQYF. The genes are TRBV27 and TRBJ2-7; TRBD2 is a possible D gene (6 bases). The CDR3 has 14 residues. V was pared by 6 bases and J by 2 bases, with 14 bases between. CDR1 is MNHEY, CDR2 SMNVEV, per germline (reference sequence).

This clone was observed a single time. The chain joins TRBV30 to TRBJ1-3, with D perhaps TRBD1 (6 bases). The CDR3 consists of 12 residues. Looked up from germline, CDR1 is GTSNPN and CDR2 is SVGIG (reference sequence). V lost 4 bases and J 2 bases, leaving 6 bases between the germline ends. CDR3 coding DNA: TGTGCCTGGACAGGGGCTGGAAACACCATATATTTT. Amino acids: CAWTGAGNTIYF. The full variable domain, in which reference TRBV30 and TRBJ1-3 provide the parts outside the CDR3, is SQTIHQWPATLVQPVGSPLSLECTVEGTSNPNLYWYRQAAGRGLQLLFYSVGIGQISSEVPQNLSASRPQDRQFILSSKKLLLSDSGFYLCAWTGAGNTIYFGEGSWLTVV.

V is TRBV7-9 and J is TRBJ1-1; TRBD1 agrees at 9 bases. Germline V gene sequence: CDR1 SEHNR, CDR2 FQNEAQ (reference sequence). With 8 bases clipped from V and 5 bases from J, the junction kept 6 bases outside the gene matches. CDR3 length equals 13 residues. The CDR3 protein is CASGQGSKTEAFF. The CDR3 nucleotides are TGTGCCAGCGGACAGGGGAGTAAAACTGAAGCTTTCTTT. Full variable domain (outside the CDR3, taken from reference TRBV7-9 and TRBJ1-1): DTGVSQNPRHKITKRGQNVTFRCDPISEHNRLYWYRQTLGQGPEFLTYFQNEAQLEKSRLLSDRFSAERPKGSFSTLEIQRTEQGDSAMYLCASGQGSKTEAFFGQGTRLTVV.

The gene calls are TRBV4-1 and TRBJ1-4; weak D call: TRBD1 (5 bases). The CDR3 contains 17 residues. The ends were cut back, 1 base at V and 4 bases at J, with 16 bases in the middle. From germline, CDR1 is MGHRA and CDR2 YSYEKL. The CDR3 region has the DNA TGCGCCAGCAGCCAAGCTATAAGGGACCGGGTTAATGAAAAACTGTTTTTT. This sequence encodes CASSQAIRDRVNEKLFF.

The chain has TRBV3-1 (or the pseudogene TRBV3-2) and TRBJ1-5; unclear D gene. Germline CDR1 is LGHDT and CDR2 is YNNKEL (reference sequence). The V end lost 1 base, the J end lost 6 bases, and 10 bases lay between the germline ends. This CDR3 has 14 amino acids. The DNA of the CDR3 is TGTGCCAGCAGCCAAGCCCCCTCAAGTCAGCCCCAGCATTTT. It encodes CASSQAPSSQPQHF.

This chain links TRBV5-1 with TRBJ2-7; TRBD1 aligns across 7 bases. Germline CDR1 is SGHRS and CDR2 is YFSETQ. The CDR3 spans 13 residues. Unmatched junction bases numbered 7, after V lost 3 bases and J lost 7 bases. The DNA of the CDR3 is TGCGCCAGCAGCTCTCGACAGGGTATGGAGCAGTACTTC. Translating gives CASSSRQGMEQYF.